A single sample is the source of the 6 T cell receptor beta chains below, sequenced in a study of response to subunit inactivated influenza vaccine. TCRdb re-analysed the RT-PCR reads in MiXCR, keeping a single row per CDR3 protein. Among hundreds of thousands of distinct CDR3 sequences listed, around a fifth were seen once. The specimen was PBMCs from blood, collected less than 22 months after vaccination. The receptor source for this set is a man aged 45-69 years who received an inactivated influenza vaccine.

CDR3 protein: CASSVATFETQYF. CDR3 coding DNA: TGTGCCAGCAGCGTAGCTACCTTCGAGACCCAGTACTTC. The chain combines TRBV9 with TRBJ2-5; D is uncertain. The length of the CDR3 is 13 residues. Germline V CDR1 and CDR2: SGDLS, YYNGEE. The germline V and J ends were trimmed by 0 bases and 5 bases, with 8 bases remaining between them.

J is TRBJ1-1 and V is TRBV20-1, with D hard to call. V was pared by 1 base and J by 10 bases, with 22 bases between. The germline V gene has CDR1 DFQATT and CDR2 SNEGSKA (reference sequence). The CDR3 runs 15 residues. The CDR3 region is CSARVLSHGSNRAFF. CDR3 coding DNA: TGCAGTGCTAGAGTATTAAGTCATGGAAGTAATAGAGCTTTCTTT.

DNA of the CDR3: TGTGCCAGCAGTGTTCTCGCCGGGGAGCTGTTTTTT. As protein: CASSVLAGELFF. The chain links TRBV2 to TRBJ2-2; D not resolved. V lost 4 bases to trimming and J lost 6 bases, with 6 bases between them. The CDR3 runs to 12 residues. Germline lookup yields CDR1 SNHLY and CDR2 FYNNEI.

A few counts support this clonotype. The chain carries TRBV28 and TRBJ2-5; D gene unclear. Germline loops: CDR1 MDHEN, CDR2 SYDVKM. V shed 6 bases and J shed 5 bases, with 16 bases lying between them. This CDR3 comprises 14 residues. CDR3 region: CASSRSSAPETQYF. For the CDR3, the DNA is TGTGCCAGCAGCCGATCATCGGCCCCGGAGACCCAGTACTTC.

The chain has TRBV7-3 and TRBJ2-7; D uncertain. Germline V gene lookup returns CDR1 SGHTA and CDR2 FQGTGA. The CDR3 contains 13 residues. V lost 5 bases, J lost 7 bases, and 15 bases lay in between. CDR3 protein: CASSLNPAREQYF. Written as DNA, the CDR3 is TGTGCCAGCAGCCTAAACCCCGCTAGGGAGCAGTACTTC.

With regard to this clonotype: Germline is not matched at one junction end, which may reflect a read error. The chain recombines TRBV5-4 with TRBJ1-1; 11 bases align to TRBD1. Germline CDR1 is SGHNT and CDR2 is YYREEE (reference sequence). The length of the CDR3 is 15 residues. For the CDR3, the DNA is TGTGTCAGCAGGGGGACAGGGGGTCGATGGGGTGAAGCTTTCTTT. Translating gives CVSRGTGGRWGEAFF.